Listed here are 32 T cell receptor beta chains from one sample, sequenced in a study of T cell responses to AZD1222 COVID-19 vaccine. Sequencing was performed with immunoSEQ multiplex PCR; in TCRdb, only in-frame clones are kept and a portion is missing. The sample carries over 150,000 clones, 88% recorded once. Source: peripheral blood, taken on day 0 of AZD1222 vaccination. Receptors originate from an adult in good health.

In DNA, the CDR3 is TGTGCCAGCAAAGGACAGGATCAGCCCCAGCATTTT. This encodes CASKGQDQPQHF. The V call is TRBV2, the J call TRBJ1-5; 7 positions agree with TRBD1. CDR1 and CDR2 from the germline V gene are SNHLY and FYNNEI. This CDR3 comprises 12 residues. The J segment lost 5 bases and the V segment lost 7 bases, leaving 2 bases of the junction unmatched.

The chain combines TRBV9 with TRBJ1-1, with 8 positions matching TRBD1. V trimming: 0 bases; J trimming: 4 bases; junction bases outside the gene matches: 5. The germline V gene has CDR1 SGDLS and CDR2 YYNGEE. CDR3 length: 15 residues. CDR3 sequence: CASSVAGQGGTEAFF. The CDR3 bases are TGTGCCAGCAGCGTAGCAGGACAGGGAGGCACTGAAGCTTTCTTT. The complete variable domain, with remaining parts taken from reference TRBV9 and TRBJ1-1, reads DSGVTQTPKHLITATGQRVTLRCSPRSGDLSVYWYQQSLDQGLQFLIQYYNGEERAKGNILERFSAQQFPDLHSELNLSSLELGDSALYFCASSVAGQGGTEAFFGQGTRLTVV.

The chain links TRBV2 to TRBJ1-5, with 11 bases fitting TRBD1. V was pared by 6 bases and J by 1 base, with 5 bases of the junction left unmatched. CDR1 is SNHLY and CDR2 is FYNNEI in the germline V gene. This CDR3 is built from 16 residues. DNA for the CDR3: TGTGCCAGCAGGACCCGGGACAGGGGGAGCAATCAGCCCCAGCATTTT. Residues: CASRTRDRGSNQPQHF.

The chain uses TRBV5-1 and TRBJ2-2; 8 nucleotides match TRBD1. The length of the CDR3 is 13 residues. CDR1 SGHRS and CDR2 YFSETQ come from the germline V gene. The trim removed 4 bases at V and 7 bases at J, leaving 3 bases unmatched. The DNA of the CDR3 is TGCGCCAGCAGCAGAGACAGGGGCGGGGAGCTGTTTTTT. Its protein product is CASSRDRGGELFF.

The rearrangement uses TRBV4-1 and TRBJ2-1; a possible D gene is TRBD2 (5 bases). CDR1 MGHRA and CDR2 YSYEKL come from the germline V gene. The CDR3 extends over 14 amino acids. With 5 bases removed from V and 0 bases from J, the gap between germline ends came to 8 bases. For the CDR3, the DNA is TGCGCCAGCAGCGGTACTAGCTCCTACAATGAGCAGTTCTTC. Translated: CASSGTSSYNEQFF.

The chain combines TRBV7-2 with TRBJ2-1; D not resolved. This CDR3 is 14 amino acids long. Germline CDR1 is SGHTA and CDR2 is FQGNSA. With 3 bases removed from V and 6 bases from J, the gap between germline ends came to 12 bases. In DNA, the CDR3 is TGTGCCAGCAGCTTCGCCCTCCTGGGCAATGAGCAGTTCTTC. Its translation is CASSFALLGNEQFF.

J is TRBJ2-5 and V is TRBV5-1, with D perhaps matching TRBD1 or TRBD2 (6 bases each). The germline CDR1 and CDR2 sequences are SGHRS and YFSETQ. The length of the CDR3 is 15 residues. Trimming took 0 bases from V and 1 from J, leaving 10 bases between them. The CDR3, as DNA: TGCGCCAGCAGCTTGGAAGGGGGAGGCCAAGAGACCCAGTACTTC. It is translated as CASSLEGGGQETQYF.

The chain uses TRBV18 and TRBJ1-3; D is ambiguous. The CDR3 extends over 15 amino acids. V was pared by 2 bases and J by 2 bases, with 10 bases between. Germline CDR1 KGHSH, CDR2 LQKENI. CDR3 bases: TGTGCCAGCTCACCAAATCCGACCCCTGGAAACACCATATATTTT. Its protein product is CASSPNPTPGNTIYF.

Turning to this clone: The same CDR3 arises from other DNA sequences in this sample as well. J is TRBJ1-5 and V is TRBV18, with a weak D call TRBD1 (5 bases). This CDR3 has 16 residues. From germline, CDR1 is KGHSH and CDR2 LQKENI. Trimming took off 2 bases at V and 3 bases at J, with 14 bases between the two ends. CDR3 residues: CASSPGTGPSNQPQHF. CDR3 sequence (DNA): TGTGCCAGCTCACCAGGTACAGGACCTTCCAATCAGCCCCAGCATTTT.

The V call is TRBV9, the J call TRBJ1-3; D not resolved. The CDR3 runs 15 residues. Germline loops: CDR1 SGDLS, CDR2 YYNGEE. Trimming removed 2 bases from V and 0 bases from J, with 9 bases in between. The DNA of the CDR3 is TGTGCCAGCAGCGTTGCCGGGTCCTCTGGAAACACCATATATTTT. Translated: CASSVAGSSGNTIYF.

The chain links TRBV3-1 (or the pseudogene TRBV3-2) to TRBJ2-2; D is undetermined. Germline V gives CDR1 LGHDT, CDR2 YNNKEL (reference sequence). The CDR3 totals 13 residues. Trimming shortened V by 2 bases and J by 7 bases, and 8 bases separated the two germline ends. Written as DNA, the CDR3 is TGTGCCAGCAGCCAACCCCTGAGCGGGGAGCTGTTTTTT. It yields the protein CASSQPLSGELFF.

In this sample, this clone turned up once. V is TRBV5-6 and J is TRBJ1-1; no firm D call. Germline V gene data show CDR1 as SGHDT and CDR2 as YYEEEE. The CDR3 length is 15 residues. V shed 1 base and J shed 4 bases, with 14 bases lying between them. CDR3 bases: TGTGCCAGCAGCTTGAGGTCAGGTGGAGGCACTGAAGCTTTCTTT. This codes for CASSLRSGGGTEAFF.

The gene calls are TRBV27 and TRBJ2-7; D is perhaps TRBD1 (5 bases). Germline loops: CDR1 MNHEY, CDR2 SMNVEV (reference sequence). This CDR3 contains 13 residues. Between the trimmed V and J ends, which lost 3 bases and 7 bases, there was a span of 13 bases. Here the CDR3 reads CASSLGLGSEQYF. The CDR3 region has the DNA TGTGCCAGCAGTTTGGGGCTAGGGTCGGAGCAGTACTTC.

The J gene is TRBJ2-1, the V gene TRBV15; no definite D call. The CDR3 contains 15 residues. Deletions cut 3 bases from V and 7 bases from J, with 16 bases between. Germline lookup yields CDR1 LNHNV and CDR2 YYDKDF (reference sequence). The CDR3, as DNA: TGTGCCACCAGCAGGGACCACATCAACGGGAATGAGCAGTTCTTC. Translating gives CATSRDHINGNEQFF.

The chain couples TRBV3-1 (or the pseudogene TRBV3-2) to TRBJ2-7; D possibly corresponds to TRBD1 (6 bases). The germline gives CDR1 LGHDT, CDR2 YNNKEL (reference sequence). The CDR3 extends over 15 amino acids. V was cut by 4 bases and J by 2 bases, with 15 bases left in between. The CDR3 sequence: CASSPDRSRTYEQYF. The CDR3 DNA sequence: TGTGCCAGCAGCCCCGACAGGAGTAGGACCTACGAGCAGTACTTC.

The J gene is TRBJ1-3, the V gene TRBV6-1; possible D gene TRBD1, 6 bases. V lost 1 base and J 0 bases, leaving 10 bases between the germline ends. The CDR3 is made up of 16 amino acids. Germline CDR1 and CDR2: MNHNS and SASEGT. Written as DNA, the CDR3 is TGTGCCAGCAGTGAAGGGGGGGCATTCTCTGGAAACACCATATATTTT. It specifies CASSEGGAFSGNTIYF.

The rearrangement uses TRBV5-4 and TRBJ1-2; 9 nucleotides match TRBD1. CDR3 size: 13 residues. The trim removed 2 bases at V and 11 bases at J, leaving 7 bases unmatched. CDR1 SGHNT and CDR2 YYREEE come from the germline V gene (reference sequence). CDR3 in DNA: TGTGCCAGCAGCTTCTGGGACAGGGTTGGATACACCTTC. Its translation: CASSFWDRVGYTF.

The CDR3 is CASSVGPGNYEQYF. As DNA, the CDR3 is TGTGCCAGCAGCGTAGGTCCGGGAAACTACGAGCAGTACTTC. The chain couples TRBV9 to TRBJ2-7; possibly TRBD2 for D (5 bases). Per germline, CDR1 SGDLS and CDR2 YYNGEE. V dropped 0 bases and J dropped 3 bases, with 10 bases sitting between them. The CDR3 sequence is 14 residues long.

This chain joins TRBV4-3 and TRBJ2-3; D perhaps matches TRBD2 (5 bases). Germline CDR1 reads LGHNA; CDR2 reads YSLEER. The CDR3 spans 14 residues. V gave up 0 bases and J gave up 6 bases, with 10 bases separating them. CDR3 region: CASSQDFRGDTQYF. The DNA of the CDR3 is TGCGCCAGCAGCCAAGATTTCCGAGGGGATACGCAGTATTTT.

The gene calls are TRBV2 and TRBJ2-1; TRBD2 aligns across 8 bases. This CDR3 is 14 amino acids long. Germline CDR1 and CDR2: SNHLY and FYNNEI. Losses at the gene ends were 4 bases for V and 4 bases for J; bases not matched to a gene: 3. CDR3 loop: CASSVAGRYNEQFF. For the CDR3, the DNA is TGTGCCAGCAGTGTAGCGGGGAGGTACAATGAGCAGTTCTTC.

The CDR3 sequence is CASSQGDSINTGELFF. DNA for the CDR3: TGCGCCAGCAGCCAAGGGGACAGCATAAACACCGGGGAGCTGTTTTTT. The J gene is TRBJ2-2, the V gene TRBV4-1, with 7 bases matching TRBD1. Looked up from germline, CDR1 is MGHRA and CDR2 is YSYEKL. With V trimmed by 1 base and J by 2 bases, 4 bases remained unmatched. The CDR3 is 16 residues long.

This clone was seen just once. The gene calls are TRBV5-1 and TRBJ1-6; D gene ambiguous. The CDR3 sequence is 13 residues long. Germline V gene sequence: CDR1 SGHRS, CDR2 YFSETQ. V was cut by 0 bases and J by 8 bases, with 6 bases left in between. The CDR3 nucleotides read TGCGCCAGCAGCTTGGTGCAGTATTCACCCCTCCACTTT. It codes for CASSLVQYSPLHF. The whole variable domain, remainder taken from reference TRBV5-1 and TRBJ1-6, is KAGVTQTPRYLIKTRGQQVTLSCSPISGHRSVSWYQQTPGQGLQFLFEYFSETQRNKGNFPGRFSGRQFSNSRSEMNVSTLELGDSALYLCASSLVQYSPLHFGNGTRLTVT.

The CDR3 DNA sequence: TGCGCCAGCAGCCAAGAACAGTCCATGAACACTGAAGCTTTCTTT. Its translation is CASSQEQSMNTEAFF. The genes are TRBV4-3 and TRBJ1-1; D call uncertain. The V and J ends lost 0 bases and 0 bases respectively, with 8 bases between them. Germline V CDR1 and CDR2: LGHNA, YSLEER. This CDR3 contains 15 residues.

This chain joins TRBV3-1 (or the pseudogene TRBV3-2) and TRBJ1-1; tentative D call: TRBD1 (6 bases). Trimming pared 1 base from V and 1 base from J, leaving 7 bases between. From germline, CDR1 is LGHDT and CDR2 YNNKEL (reference sequence). This CDR3 is 14 amino acids long. The CDR3 here is CASSQGGANTEAFF. In DNA, the CDR3 is TGTGCCAGCAGCCAAGGGGGGGCGAACACTGAAGCTTTCTTT.

J is TRBJ1-6 and V is TRBV6-1; no definite D call. This CDR3 spans 13 amino acids. CDR1 is MNHNS, CDR2 SASEGT, per germline. The V and J ends lost 1 base and 12 bases respectively, with 10 bases between them. The CDR3 loop reads CASSEGREGPLHF. CDR3 DNA sequence: TGTGCCAGCAGTGAAGGGAGGGAGGGACCCCTCCACTTT.

CDR3 DNA: TGTGCTAGTGGTTTTGATATGGGGAGGTCAGGGCAGCCCCAGCATTTT. As protein: CASGFDMGRSGQPQHF. The chain couples TRBV12-5 to TRBJ1-5; D may be TRBD1 (5 bases). The CDR3 runs 16 residues. The germline V gene encodes CDR1 LGHNT and CDR2 FRNRAP. V lost 3 bases, J lost 7 bases, and 19 bases lay in between.

The chain carries TRBV5-6 and TRBJ1-2; a weak D match, TRBD1 (5 bases). CDR3 length: 13 residues. V gave up 4 bases and J gave up 4 bases, with 11 bases separating them. The V gene's germline CDR1 is SGHDT and CDR2 YYEEEE. The CDR3 DNA sequence: TGTGCCAGCAGCCGGGACGCCCGCTATGGCTACACCTTC. As protein: CASSRDARYGYTF.

The chain combines TRBV5-5 with TRBJ1-2; D may be TRBD1 (6 bases). CDR3 length: 14 residues. Germline V gene lookup returns CDR1 SGHKS and CDR2 YYEKEE (reference sequence). The V and J ends lost 4 bases and 4 bases respectively, with 14 bases between them. Here the CDR3 reads CASSLIQGPYGYTF. CDR3 bases: TGTGCCAGCAGCCTAATACAGGGCCCCTATGGCTACACCTTC. The entire variable domain, with the rest obtained from reference TRBV5-5 and TRBJ1-2, is as follows: DAGVTQSPTHLIKTRGQQVTLRCSPISGHKSVSWYQQVLGQGPQFIFQYYEKEERGRGNFPDRFSARQFPNYSSELNVNALLLGDSALYLCASSLIQGPYGYTFGSGTRLTVV.

The CDR3 nucleotides are TGTGCCAGCAGCACCGGATGGGGGACAGGGTGGGAGACCCAGTACTTC. It is translated as CASSTGWGTGWETQYF. The rearrangement links TRBV11-2 to TRBJ2-5, with 9 positions matching TRBD1. CDR3 size: 16 residues. Germline V lookup: CDR1 SGHAT, CDR2 FQNNGV. V shed 5 bases, J shed 5 bases, and the junction held 12 bases outside the gene matches.

Points on this clone: No conserved phenylalanine or tryptophan is present at the end of the CDR3, so a read error is the likely explanation. The DNA is left out, because the CDR3 cannot be placed on it with certainty; the CDR3 is given as TCRdb lists it. The chain has TRBV4-1 and TRBJ2-7; whether TRBD1, the table's D call, matches the DNA was not checked. The CDR3 is 12 amino acids long, termini counted. Germline assignment: CDR1 MGHRA and CDR2 YSYEKL. The CDR3 spells CASSQDEAVHRL.

The V and J genes are TRBV3-1 (or the pseudogene TRBV3-2) and TRBJ1-6, with TRBD1 as a possible D gene (5 bases). Germline V gene sequence: CDR1 LGHDT, CDR2 YNNKEL (reference sequence). CDR3 length: 13 residues. The CDR3 is CASRGRESSPLHF. The CDR3 DNA follows: TGTGCTTCACGGGGCAGGGAGAGTTCACCCCTCCACTTT.

The chain is built from TRBV6-4 and TRBJ1-1; 7 nucleotides line up with TRBD1. This CDR3 region has 15 residues. The germline V gene encodes CDR1 MRHNA and CDR2 SNTAGT. The V segment lost 3 bases and the J segment 2 bases; nucleotides outside the gene matches: 6. CDR3 sequence reads: CASSDLDRKNTEAFF. CDR3 nucleotide sequence: TGTGCCAGCAGTGATTTGGACAGGAAAAACACTGAAGCTTTCTTT.